The rows below give T cell receptor beta chains drawn from one sample of a study of T-cell memory formation after mild COVID-19. TCRdb recomputed calls from the 5' RACE reads with MiXCR, one row per CDR3 protein. This sample has roughly 370,000 distinct CDR3 sequences, with about 17% found just once. Sequences were obtained from PBMCs or a T cell subset sorted from them (not recorded which). The receptor source for this set is a man aged 18-30 years who had mild COVID-19 (a few samples of this study predate the infection). Cell type and time point are not known. Each CDR3 is given with its conserved first and last residue. The D gene is left open where the match is weak. Expanded clones are given a class, and other clones once, few, many or no size at all.

j_gene: TRBJ2-3; len: 16; d_gene: -; abundance: -; v_gene: TRBV7-9; CDR3aa: CASSLVATGHRRAQYF; CDR3nt: TGTGCCAGCAGCTTAGTCGCTACGGGTCACAGGAGGGCGCAGTATTTT
j_gene: TRBJ2-3; len: 16; d_gene: TRBD2; abundance: -; v_gene: TRBV30; CDR3aa: CAWSPAGRGGTDTQYF; CDR3nt: TGTGCCTGGAGCCCGGCTGGGCGGGGGGGTACAGATACGCAGTATTTT
j_gene: TRBJ1-1; len: 14; d_gene: -; abundance: few; v_gene: TRBV6-2/TRBV6-3; CDR3aa: CASRYMGASSEAFF; CDR3nt: TGTGCCAGCCGATATATGGGGGCAAGTTCCGAAGCTTTCTTT
j_gene: TRBJ2-1; len: 15; d_gene: TRBD2; abundance: few; v_gene: TRBV12-3/TRBV12-4; CDR3aa: CASSPLAGGLVEQFF; CDR3nt: TGTGCCAGCAGCCCGCTAGCGGGGGGGTTAGTGGAGCAGTTCTTC
j_gene: TRBJ1-2; len: 15; d_gene: TRBD1; abundance: -; v_gene: TRBV6-6; CDR3aa: CASSYPIGQGEGYTF; CDR3nt: TGTGCCAGCAGTTACCCGATTGGACAGGGGGAGGGCTACACCTTC
j_gene: TRBJ2-5; len: 14; d_gene: -; abundance: -; v_gene: TRBV18; CDR3aa: CASSPRDTQETQYF; CDR3nt: TGTGCCAGCTCACCCCGGGACACGCAAGAGACCCAGTACTTC
j_gene: TRBJ1-1; len: 13; d_gene: -; abundance: many; v_gene: TRBV5-1; CDR3aa: CASSLEDATKAFF; CDR3nt: TGCGCCAGCAGCTTGGAGGACGCCACCAAAGCTTTCTTT
j_gene: TRBJ2-1; len: 17; d_gene: TRBD2; abundance: many; v_gene: TRBV5-1; CDR3aa: CASSLGAGLESYNEQFF; CDR3nt: TGCGCCAGCAGCTTGGGTGCGGGACTAGAGTCCTACAATGAGCAGTTCTTC
j_gene: TRBJ2-5; len: 16; d_gene: -; abundance: many; v_gene: TRBV19; CDR3aa: CASSKRQGRLQETQYF; CDR3nt: TGTGCCAGTAGTAAGAGGCAGGGGCGGCTTCAAGAGACCCAGTACTTC
j_gene: TRBJ1-1; len: 13; d_gene: -; abundance: -; v_gene: TRBV12-3/TRBV12-4; CDR3aa: CASTLDMNTEAFF; CDR3nt: TGTGCCAGCACCTTAGACATGAACACTGAAGCTTTCTTT
j_gene: TRBJ1-2; len: 16; d_gene: -; abundance: few; v_gene: TRBV7-9; CDR3aa: CASSLDWTETNYGYTF; CDR3nt: TGTGCCAGCAGCTTAGATTGGACAGAAACTAACTATGGCTACACCTTC
j_gene: TRBJ2-3; len: 18; d_gene: TRBD2; abundance: once; v_gene: TRBV5-1; CDR3aa: CASSLTAWKRGGTDTQYF; CDR3nt: TGCGCCAGCAGCCTGACCGCGTGGAAGCGGGGGGGCACAGATACGCAGTATTTT
j_gene: TRBJ2-3; len: 18; d_gene: TRBD1; abundance: few; v_gene: TRBV9; CDR3aa: CASSVAAGQGRGTDTQYF; CDR3nt: TGTGCCAGCAGCGTAGCGGCCGGACAGGGACGGGGGACAGATACGCAGTATTTT
j_gene: TRBJ2-3; len: 13; d_gene: -; abundance: few; v_gene: TRBV28; CDR3aa: CASSIDSVDTQYF; CDR3nt: TGTGCCAGCAGTATCGACAGCGTGGATACGCAGTATTTT
j_gene: TRBJ1-6; len: 15; d_gene: -; abundance: -; v_gene: TRBV5-6; CDR3aa: CASSLAATSRQPLHF; CDR3nt: TGTGCCAGCAGCTTGGCAGCGACGTCCCGGCAGCCCCTCCACTTT
j_gene: TRBJ1-2; len: 14; d_gene: -; abundance: -; v_gene: TRBV6-2/TRBV6-3; CDR3aa: CASSYRSAGYGYTF; CDR3nt: TGTGCCAGCAGTTACCGGTCCGCTGGGTATGGCTACACCTTC
j_gene: TRBJ2-7; len: 13; d_gene: -; abundance: once; v_gene: TRBV7-3; CDR3aa: CASSIGQNNEQYF; CDR3nt: TGTGCCAGCAGCATAGGACAGAATAACGAGCAGTACTTC
j_gene: TRBJ1-5; len: 15; d_gene: TRBD1; abundance: -; v_gene: TRBV19; CDR3aa: CASSATGGSNQPQHF; CDR3nt: TGTGCCAGTAGTGCTACAGGGGGGAGCAATCAGCCCCAGCATTTT
j_gene: TRBJ1-6; len: 13; d_gene: -; abundance: -; v_gene: TRBV7-8; CDR3aa: CASSLRMGSPLHF; CDR3nt: TGTGCCAGCAGCTTGCGCATGGGCTCACCCCTCCACTTT
j_gene: TRBJ1-2; len: 11; d_gene: -; abundance: -; v_gene: TRBV12-3/TRBV12-4; CDR3aa: CASSPGRGETF; CDR3nt: TGTGCCAGCAGTCCCGGACGGGGGGAGACCTTC
j_gene: TRBJ1-1; len: 14; d_gene: TRBD1; abundance: -; v_gene: TRBV20-1; CDR3aa: CSARRGLGNTEAFF; CDR3nt: TGCAGTGCTAGGAGGGGGCTGGGGAACACTGAAGCTTTCTTT
j_gene: TRBJ2-5; len: 13; d_gene: TRBD1; abundance: -; v_gene: TRBV12-3/TRBV12-4; CDR3aa: CASSPGQSGKQYF; CDR3nt: TGTGCCAGCAGCCCGGGACAGTCCGGGAAGCAGTACTTC
j_gene: TRBJ1-2; len: 14; d_gene: -; abundance: -; v_gene: TRBV7-3; CDR3aa: CASSPSPVHYGYTF; CDR3nt: TGTGCCAGCAGCCCCTCCCCGGTTCACTATGGCTACACCTTC
j_gene: TRBJ1-6; len: 15; d_gene: TRBD1; abundance: -; v_gene: TRBV25-1; CDR3aa: CASSEGGQETSPLHF; CDR3nt: TGTGCCAGCAGTGAGGGGGGACAGGAAACTTCACCCCTCCACTTT
j_gene: TRBJ1-3; len: 17; d_gene: -; abundance: many; v_gene: TRBV4-3; CDR3aa: CASSQDGRGGSGNTIYF; CDR3nt: TGCGCCAGCAGCCAAGATGGGAGGGGGGGCTCTGGAAACACCATATATTTT
j_gene: TRBJ2-1; len: 16; d_gene: -; abundance: -; v_gene: TRBV6-2/TRBV6-3; CDR3aa: CASSYRRGAIYNEQFF; CDR3nt: TGTGCCAGCAGTTACCGACGGGGGGCCATCTACAATGAGCAGTTCTTC
j_gene: TRBJ2-6; len: 19; d_gene: TRBD1; abundance: once; v_gene: TRBV5-8; CDR3aa: CASSPCPGQGFSGANVLTF; CDR3nt: TGTGCCAGCAGCCCATGTCCGGGACAGGGATTCTCTGGGGCCAACGTCCTGACTTTC
j_gene: TRBJ2-3; len: 15; d_gene: -; abundance: few; v_gene: TRBV6-5; CDR3aa: CASSPPGDNTDTQYF; CDR3nt: TGTGCCAGCAGTCCACCTGGGGACAACACAGATACGCAGTATTTT
j_gene: TRBJ2-7; len: 14; d_gene: -; abundance: many; v_gene: TRBV7-9; CDR3aa: CASSLGRTSYEQYF; CDR3nt: TGTGCCAGCAGCTTAGGACGGACATCCTACGAGCAGTACTTC
j_gene: TRBJ2-5; len: 15; d_gene: TRBD1; abundance: few; v_gene: TRBV4-2; CDR3aa: CASSQFGQGQETQYF; CDR3nt: TGTGCCAGCAGCCAATTCGGACAGGGACAAGAGACCCAGTACTTC
j_gene: TRBJ2-5; len: 12; d_gene: -; abundance: -; v_gene: TRBV9; CDR3aa: CASSVEAETQYF; CDR3nt: TGTGCCAGCAGCGTAGAGGCGGAGACCCAGTACTTC
j_gene: TRBJ2-7; len: 13; d_gene: -; abundance: -; v_gene: TRBV7-3; CDR3aa: CASSLMPGNEQYF; CDR3nt: TGTGCCAGCAGCTTAATGCCAGGGAACGAGCAGTACTTC
j_gene: TRBJ2-3; len: 17; d_gene: TRBD2; abundance: -; v_gene: TRBV4-3; CDR3aa: CASSQAGPRGGRDTQYF; CDR3nt: TGCGCCAGCAGCCAAGCCGGGCCCCGGGGGGGCCGGGATACGCAGTATTTT
j_gene: TRBJ2-3; len: 15; d_gene: TRBD2; abundance: -; v_gene: TRBV7-3; CDR3aa: CASSILAGSTDTQYF; CDR3nt: TGTGCCAGCAGCATATTAGCGGGAAGCACAGATACGCAGTATTTT
j_gene: TRBJ2-1; len: 14; d_gene: TRBD1; abundance: -; v_gene: TRBV12-3/TRBV12-4; CDR3aa: CASSWTGASNEQFF; CDR3nt: TGTGCCAGCAGCTGGACAGGGGCGTCGAATGAGCAGTTCTTC
j_gene: TRBJ1-2; len: 14; d_gene: -; abundance: few; v_gene: TRBV5-5; CDR3aa: CASSSGFLAVGYTF; CDR3nt: TGTGCCAGCAGTTCAGGGTTTTTAGCTGTTGGCTACACCTTC
j_gene: TRBJ2-1; len: 12; d_gene: TRBD2; abundance: many; v_gene: TRBV20-1; CDR3aa: CSAQREYNEQFF; CDR3nt: TGCAGTGCCCAGCGGGAATACAATGAGCAGTTCTTC
j_gene: TRBJ1-2; len: 14; d_gene: -; abundance: few; v_gene: TRBV4-3; CDR3aa: CASSQDLSDTFYTF; CDR3nt: TGCGCCAGCAGCCAAGATTTGTCGGACACTTTCTACACCTTC
j_gene: TRBJ2-6; len: 22; d_gene: TRBD1; abundance: -; v_gene: TRBV4-3; CDR3aa: CASSQDFMGQLYLSSGANVLTF; CDR3nt: TGCGCCAGCAGCCAAGATTTTATGGGACAGCTTTATCTCAGTTCTGGGGCCAACGTCCTGACTTTC
j_gene: TRBJ2-1; len: 15; d_gene: TRBD2; abundance: many; v_gene: TRBV7-3; CDR3aa: CASSSLAGGPAEQFF; CDR3nt: TGTGCCAGCAGCTCTTTAGCGGGGGGGCCCGCTGAGCAGTTCTTC
j_gene: TRBJ1-4; len: 14; d_gene: -; abundance: few; v_gene: TRBV18; CDR3aa: CASSRDGLNEKLFF; CDR3nt: TGTGCCAGCTCCCGGGACGGTTTGAATGAAAAACTGTTTTTT